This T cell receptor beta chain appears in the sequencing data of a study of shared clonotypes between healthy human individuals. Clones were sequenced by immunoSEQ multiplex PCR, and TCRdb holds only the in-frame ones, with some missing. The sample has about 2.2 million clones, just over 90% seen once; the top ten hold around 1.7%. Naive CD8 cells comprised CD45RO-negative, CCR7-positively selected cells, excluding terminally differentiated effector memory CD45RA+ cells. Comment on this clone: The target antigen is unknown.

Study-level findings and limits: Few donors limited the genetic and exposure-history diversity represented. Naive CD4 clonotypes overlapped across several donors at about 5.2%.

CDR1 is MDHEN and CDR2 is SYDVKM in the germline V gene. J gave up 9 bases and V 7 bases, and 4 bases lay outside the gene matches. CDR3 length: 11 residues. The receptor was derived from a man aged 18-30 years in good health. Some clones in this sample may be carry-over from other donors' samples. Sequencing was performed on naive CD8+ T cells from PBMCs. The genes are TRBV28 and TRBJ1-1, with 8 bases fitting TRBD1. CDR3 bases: TGTGCCAGCAACCGGGACAGGAAAGCTTTCTTT. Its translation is CASNRDRKAFF.